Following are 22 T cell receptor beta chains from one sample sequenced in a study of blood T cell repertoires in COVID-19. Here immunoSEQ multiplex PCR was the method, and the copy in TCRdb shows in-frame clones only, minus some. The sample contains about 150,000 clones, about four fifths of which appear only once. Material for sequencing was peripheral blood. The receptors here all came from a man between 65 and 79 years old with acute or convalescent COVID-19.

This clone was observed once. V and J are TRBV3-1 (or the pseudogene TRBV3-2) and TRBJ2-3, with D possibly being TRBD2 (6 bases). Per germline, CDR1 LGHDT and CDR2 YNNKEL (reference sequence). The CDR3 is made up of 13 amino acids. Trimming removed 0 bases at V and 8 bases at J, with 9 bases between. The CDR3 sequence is CASSQDLGGTQYF. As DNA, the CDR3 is TGTGCCAGCAGCCAAGATTTGGGAGGTACGCAGTATTTT.

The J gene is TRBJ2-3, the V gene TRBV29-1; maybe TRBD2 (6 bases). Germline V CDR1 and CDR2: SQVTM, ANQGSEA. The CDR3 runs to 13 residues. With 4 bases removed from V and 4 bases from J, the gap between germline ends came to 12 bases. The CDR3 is CSVALAVPDTQYF. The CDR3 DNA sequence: TGCAGCGTTGCACTAGCTGTCCCAGATACGCAGTATTTT.

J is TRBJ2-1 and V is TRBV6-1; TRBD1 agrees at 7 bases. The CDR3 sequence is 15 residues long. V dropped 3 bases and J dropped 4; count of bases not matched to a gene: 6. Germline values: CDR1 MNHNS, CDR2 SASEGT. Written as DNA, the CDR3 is TGTGCCAGCAGTGAGCAGGGGGTCGGGTACAATGAGCAGTTCTTC. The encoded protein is CASSEQGVGYNEQFF.

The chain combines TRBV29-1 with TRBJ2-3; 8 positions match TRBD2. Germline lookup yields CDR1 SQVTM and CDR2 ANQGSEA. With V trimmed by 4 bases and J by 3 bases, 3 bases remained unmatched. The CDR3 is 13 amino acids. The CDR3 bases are TGCAGCGTTGGAGCGGGAGTAACAGATACGCAGTATTTT. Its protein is CSVGAGVTDTQYF.

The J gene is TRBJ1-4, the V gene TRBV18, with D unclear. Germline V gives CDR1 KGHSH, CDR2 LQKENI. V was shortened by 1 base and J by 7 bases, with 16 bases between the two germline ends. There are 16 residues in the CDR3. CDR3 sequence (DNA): TGTGCCAGCTCACCACGCCGGCGGGAGGCTTCTGAAAAACTGTTTTTT. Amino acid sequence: CASSPRRREASEKLFF.

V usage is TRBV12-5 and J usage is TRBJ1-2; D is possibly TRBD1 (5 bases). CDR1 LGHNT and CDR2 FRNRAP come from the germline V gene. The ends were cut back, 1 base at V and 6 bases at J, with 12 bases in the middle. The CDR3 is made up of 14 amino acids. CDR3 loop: CASGLAPQVNGYTF. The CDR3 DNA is TGTGCTAGTGGTTTGGCCCCACAGGTTAATGGCTACACCTTC.

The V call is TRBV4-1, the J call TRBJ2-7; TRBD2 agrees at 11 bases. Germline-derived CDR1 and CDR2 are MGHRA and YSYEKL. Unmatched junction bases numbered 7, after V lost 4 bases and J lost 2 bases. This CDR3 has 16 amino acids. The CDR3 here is CASSRQGTSGTYEQYF. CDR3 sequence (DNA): TGCGCCAGCAGCCGCCAAGGGACTAGCGGTACCTACGAGCAGTACTTC.

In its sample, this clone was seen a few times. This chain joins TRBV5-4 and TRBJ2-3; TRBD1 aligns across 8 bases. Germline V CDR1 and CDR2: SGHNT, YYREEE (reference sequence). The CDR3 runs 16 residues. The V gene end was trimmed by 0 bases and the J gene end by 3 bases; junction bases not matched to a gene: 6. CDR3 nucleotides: TGTGCCAGCAGCTTGGAGCCAGGGGGCACGACAGATACGCAGTATTTT. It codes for CASSLEPGGTTDTQYF.

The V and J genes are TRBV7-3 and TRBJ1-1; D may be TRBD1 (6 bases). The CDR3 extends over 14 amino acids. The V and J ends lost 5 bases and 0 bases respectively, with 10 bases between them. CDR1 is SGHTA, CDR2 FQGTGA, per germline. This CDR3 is CASSQTGMNTEAFF. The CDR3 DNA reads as TGTGCCAGCAGCCAGACAGGTATGAACACTGAAGCTTTCTTT.

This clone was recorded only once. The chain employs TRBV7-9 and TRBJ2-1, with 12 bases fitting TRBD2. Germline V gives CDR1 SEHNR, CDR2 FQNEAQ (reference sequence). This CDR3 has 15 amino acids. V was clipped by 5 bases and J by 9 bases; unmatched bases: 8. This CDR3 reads CASSPRTSGNFEQFF. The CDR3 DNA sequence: TGTGCCAGCAGCCCAAGGACTAGCGGGAACTTTGAGCAGTTCTTC. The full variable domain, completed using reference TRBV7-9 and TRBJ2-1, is DTGVSQNPRHKITKRGQNVTFRCDPISEHNRLYWYRQTLGQGPEFLTYFQNEAQLEKSRLLSDRFSAERPKGSFSTLEIQRTEQGDSAMYLCASSPRTSGNFEQFFGPGTRLTVL.

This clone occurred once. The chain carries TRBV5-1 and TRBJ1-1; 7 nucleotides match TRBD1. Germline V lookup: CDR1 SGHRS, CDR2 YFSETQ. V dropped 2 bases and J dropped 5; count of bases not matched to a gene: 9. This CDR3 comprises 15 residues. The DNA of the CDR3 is TGCGCCAGCAGCTTCAGACAGGGCGGGGAGACTGAAGCTTTCTTT. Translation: CASSFRQGGETEAFF. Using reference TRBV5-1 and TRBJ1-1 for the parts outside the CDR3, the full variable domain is KAGVTQTPRYLIKTRGQQVTLSCSPISGHRSVSWYQQTPGQGLQFLFEYFSETQRNKGNFPGRFSGRQFSNSRSEMNVSTLELGDSALYLCASSFRQGGETEAFFGQGTRLTVV.

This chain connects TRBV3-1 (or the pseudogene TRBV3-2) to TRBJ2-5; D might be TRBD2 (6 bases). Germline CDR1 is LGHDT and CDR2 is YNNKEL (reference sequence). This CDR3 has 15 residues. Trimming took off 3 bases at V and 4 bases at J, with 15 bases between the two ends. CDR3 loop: CASSQSALGRETQYF. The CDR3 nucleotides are TGTGCCAGCAGCCAGAGCGCTCTCGGGAGAGAGACCCAGTACTTC.

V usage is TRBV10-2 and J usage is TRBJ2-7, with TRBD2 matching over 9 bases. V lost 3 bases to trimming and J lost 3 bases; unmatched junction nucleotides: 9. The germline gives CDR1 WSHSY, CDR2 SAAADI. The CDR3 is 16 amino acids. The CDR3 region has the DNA TGCGCCAGCAGTGAAATAAGGGGTAGCGGGAGCTACGAGCAGTACTTC. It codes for CASSEIRGSGSYEQYF.

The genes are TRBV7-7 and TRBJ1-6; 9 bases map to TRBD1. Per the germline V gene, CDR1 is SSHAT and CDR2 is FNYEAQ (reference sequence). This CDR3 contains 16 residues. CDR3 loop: CASDRAGTGKNTPLHF. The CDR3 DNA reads TGTGCTAGCGACAGGGCCGGGACAGGGAAAAATACACCCCTCCACTTT.

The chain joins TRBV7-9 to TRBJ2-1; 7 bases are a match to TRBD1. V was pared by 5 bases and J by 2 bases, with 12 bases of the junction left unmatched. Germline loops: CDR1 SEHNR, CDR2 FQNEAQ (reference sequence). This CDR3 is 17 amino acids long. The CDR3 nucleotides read TGTGCCAGCAGCCTCAGACAGGGTGGAGTTGCCTACAATGAGCAGTTCTTC. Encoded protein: CASSLRQGGVAYNEQFF.

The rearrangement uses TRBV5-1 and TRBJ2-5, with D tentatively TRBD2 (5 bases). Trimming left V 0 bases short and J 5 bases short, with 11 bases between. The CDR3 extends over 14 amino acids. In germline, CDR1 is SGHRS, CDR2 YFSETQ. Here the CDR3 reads CASSLGASYETQYF. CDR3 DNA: TGCGCCAGCAGCTTGGGTGCTAGCTATGAGACCCAGTACTTC.

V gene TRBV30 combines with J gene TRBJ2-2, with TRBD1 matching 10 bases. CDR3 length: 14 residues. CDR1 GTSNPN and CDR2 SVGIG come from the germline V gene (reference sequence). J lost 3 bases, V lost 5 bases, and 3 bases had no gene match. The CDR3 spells CAWGTGAYTGELFF. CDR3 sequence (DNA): TGTGCCTGGGGGACAGGGGCCTACACCGGGGAGCTGTTTTTT.

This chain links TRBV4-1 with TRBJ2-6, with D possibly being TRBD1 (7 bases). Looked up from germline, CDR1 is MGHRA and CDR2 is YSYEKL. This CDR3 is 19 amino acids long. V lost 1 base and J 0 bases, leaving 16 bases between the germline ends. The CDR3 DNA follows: TGCGCCAGCAGCCAAGTAACTTGGGGGGACAGCTCTGGGGCCAACGTCCTGACTTTC. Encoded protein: CASSQVTWGDSSGANVLTF.

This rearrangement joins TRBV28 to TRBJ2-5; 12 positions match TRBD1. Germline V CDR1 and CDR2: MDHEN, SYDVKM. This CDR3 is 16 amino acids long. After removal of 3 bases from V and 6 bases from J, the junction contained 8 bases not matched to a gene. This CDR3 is CASSFPRGQGAKTQYF. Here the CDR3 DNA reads TGTGCCAGCAGTTTCCCCAGGGGACAGGGGGCAAAGACCCAGTACTTC.

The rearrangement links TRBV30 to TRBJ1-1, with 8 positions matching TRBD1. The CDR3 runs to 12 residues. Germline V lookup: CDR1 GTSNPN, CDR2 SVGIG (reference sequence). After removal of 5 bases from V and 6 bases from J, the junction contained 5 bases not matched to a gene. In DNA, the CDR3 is TGTGCCTGGTCCCGACAGGGGTCTGAAGCTTTCTTT. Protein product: CAWSRQGSEAFF.

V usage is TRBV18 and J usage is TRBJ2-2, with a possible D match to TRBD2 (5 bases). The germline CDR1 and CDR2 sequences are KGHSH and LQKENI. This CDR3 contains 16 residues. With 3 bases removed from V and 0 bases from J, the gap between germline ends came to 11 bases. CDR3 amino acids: CASSPAALANTGELFF. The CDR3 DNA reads TGTGCCAGCTCACCCGCAGCACTAGCGAACACCGGGGAGCTGTTTTTT.

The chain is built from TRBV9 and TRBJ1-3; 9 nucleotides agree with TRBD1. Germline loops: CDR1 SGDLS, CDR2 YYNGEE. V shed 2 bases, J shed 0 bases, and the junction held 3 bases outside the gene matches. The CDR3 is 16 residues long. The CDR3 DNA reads TGTGCCAGCAGCGTGGGACAGGGCTCCTCTGGAAACACCATATATTTT. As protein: CASSVGQGSSGNTIYF.